This T cell receptor beta chain was sequenced during a study of CD8 T cells in ankylosing spondylitis. Study-wide findings and caveats: In ankylosing spondylitis blood, a motif of about 8 highly homologous TCR beta variants appeared characteristic. Within matched ankylosing spondylitis synovial fluid, disease-linked clones were reportedly significantly enriched.

In germline, CDR1 is MNHEY, CDR2 SVGEGT. The junction had 6 bases not matched to a gene; V was cut back by 7 bases and J by 5 bases. The CDR3 covers 13 residues. The TCR beta libraries were generated through quantitative 5'-RACE incorporating molecular barcodes. TCRdb reprocessed the 5' RACE reads with MiXCR, giving one entry per CDR3 protein. The sample gives under 400,000 distinct CDR3 sequences, approximately 10% of which show up once; roughly 9.2% is in the top ten. This clonotype was picked up many times. Its specificity is not known. This TCR was recovered from a female donor with ankylosing spondylitis or in good health (not recorded which). What was sequenced was blood, either unsorted or a sorted T cell fraction (not recorded which). This chain joins TRBV6-2 or TRBV6-3 and TRBJ1-1; TRBD1 aligns across 8 bases. The CDR3 nucleotides read TGTGCCAGCACGGACAGGGTGGGAACTGAAGCTTTCTTT. It specifies CASTDRVGTEAFF.